These 28 T cell receptor beta chains came from one sample sequenced in a study of cytomegalovirus exposure and HLA in healthy donors. PCR employed 60 Vbeta and 13 Jbeta primers. Data came from immunoSEQ multiplex PCR; TCRdb stores just in-frame clones and leaves some out. The sample lists 200,000 to 250,000 clones, around 80% seen once, with 4.5% to 6% in the top ten. Input material: PBMCs. The receptors were sampled from a woman in her thirties or forties in good health and CMV-seropositive.

V and J are TRBV9 and TRBJ2-2, with D unclear. The germline CDR1 and CDR2 sequences are SGDLS and YYNGEE. The CDR3 runs to 14 residues. Trimming left V 4 bases short and J 3 bases short, with 10 bases between. CDR3 protein: CASSFHSDTGELFF. CDR3 DNA sequence: TGTGCCAGCAGCTTCCACTCTGACACCGGGGAGCTGTTTTTT.

About this clone: Other nucleotide sequences in the sample specify the same CDR3. This chain uses TRBV9 with TRBJ2-5; 10 bases align to TRBD1. V lost 0 bases, J lost 5 bases, and 4 bases stayed unmatched. Germline V lookup: CDR1 SGDLS, CDR2 YYNGEE. The CDR3 totals 15 residues. The chain's CDR3 is CASSVGQGAWETQYF. The CDR3 DNA follows: TGTGCCAGCAGCGTAGGACAGGGGGCATGGGAGACCCAGTACTTC.

Written as DNA, the CDR3 is TGTGCCAGCAGCGTCGCAGGAAGGGAGACCCAGTACTTC. Its translation is CASSVAGRETQYF. The chain uses TRBV7-3 and TRBJ2-5; D ambiguous. The V gene lost 5 bases and the J gene lost 5 bases, with 12 bases spanning the gap. Germline V gives CDR1 SGHTA, CDR2 FQGTGA. The CDR3 loop spans 13 amino acids. Looking up the rest from reference TRBV7-3 and TRBJ2-5 gives the full variable domain: GAGVSQTPSNKVTEKGKYVELRCDPISGHTALYWYRQSLGQGPEFLIYFQGTGAADDSGLPNDRFFAVRPEGSVSTLKIQRTERGDSAVYLCASSVAGRETQYFGPGTRLLVL.

The genes are TRBV9 and TRBJ2-7; the D gene is possibly TRBD2 (5 bases). V was clipped by 0 bases and J by 3 bases, with 10 bases between them. Per the germline V gene, CDR1 is SGDLS and CDR2 is YYNGEE. This CDR3 region has 14 residues. The CDR3 loop reads CASSVDEGYYEQYF. In DNA, the CDR3 is TGTGCCAGCAGCGTAGATGAGGGCTACTACGAGCAGTACTTC.

The chain employs TRBV27 and TRBJ1-2; possible D gene TRBD1, 5 bases. The CDR3 covers 12 residues. The ends were cut back, 6 bases at V and 5 bases at J, with 10 bases in the middle. Looked up from germline, CDR1 is MNHEY and CDR2 is SMNVEV (reference sequence). The CDR3 loop reads CASSADRYGYTF. The DNA for the CDR3 is TGTGCCAGCAGCGCCGACAGATATGGCTACACCTTC.

The chain has TRBV6-5 and TRBJ1-2; D possibly corresponds to TRBD1 (6 bases). V shed 5 bases and J shed 4 bases, with 14 bases lying between them. This CDR3 has 14 residues. Germline CDR1 reads MNHEY; CDR2 reads SVGAGI. The CDR3 nucleotides are TGTGCCAGCAGTGAAACAGGGACCACCTATGGCTACACCTTC. The encoded protein is CASSETGTTYGYTF.

This clone was detected a few times. This specimen includes other DNA sequences encoding the same CDR3. DNA for the CDR3: TGTGCCAGCAGCTTAGAGGGGACAGCCAACACTGAAGCTTTCTTT. Amino acids: CASSLEGTANTEAFF. The rearrangement links TRBV11-3 to TRBJ1-1, with 7 bases lining up with TRBD1. The V and J ends lost 0 bases and 2 bases, in that order; junction bases with no gene match: 3. This CDR3 is built from 15 residues. Germline V lookup: CDR1 SGHNT, CDR2 YENEEA.

V is TRBV10-3 and J is TRBJ1-3; TRBD1 matches at 9 bases. This CDR3 spans 15 amino acids. V trimming: 6 bases; J trimming: 1 base; junction bases outside the gene matches: 4. The V gene's germline CDR1 is ENHRY and CDR2 SYGVKD. CDR3: CAISPGQGSGNTIYF. The CDR3 DNA sequence: TGTGCCATCAGCCCGGGACAGGGATCTGGAAACACCATATATTTT.

The chain joins TRBV6-1 to TRBJ1-4, with D tentatively TRBD1 (6 bases). The V gene's germline CDR1 is MNHNS and CDR2 SASEGT. V was clipped by 1 base and J by 4 bases, with 13 bases between them. This CDR3 has 16 residues. CDR3 in amino acids: CASSEGSGTSNEKLFF. DNA for the CDR3: TGTGCCAGCAGTGAAGGGTCCGGGACAAGTAATGAAAAACTGTTTTTT.

J is TRBJ2-5 and V is TRBV5-6; possible D gene TRBD1, 7 bases. The J call is in doubt because the DNA end fits TRBJ2-7 better. This CDR3 spans 12 amino acids. Germline V gene lookup returns CDR1 SGHDT and CDR2 YYEEEE. The CDR3 protein is CASGGTDYEQYF. Here the CDR3 DNA reads TGTGCCAGCGGAGGGACAGATTACGAGCAGTACTTC.

This clone was picked up one time. This chain uses TRBV27 with TRBJ1-2; 9 bases line up with TRBD1. The CDR3 is 16 residues long. In germline, CDR1 is MNHEY, CDR2 SMNVEV (reference sequence). V shed 2 bases and J 4 bases; nucleotides not matched to a gene: 8. The CDR3 region is CASSLKGQGQFYGYTF. CDR3 nucleotide sequence: TGTGCCAGCAGTTTAAAAGGACAGGGGCAATTCTATGGCTACACCTTC.

This chain joins TRBV7-2 and TRBJ2-7, with 10 bases fitting TRBD2. J was trimmed by 4 bases and V by 5 bases; bases with no gene match: 8. There are 15 residues in the CDR3. Germline lookup yields CDR1 SGHTA and CDR2 FQGNSA. This CDR3 is CASSPGLADIYEQYF. DNA of the CDR3: TGTGCCAGCAGCCCCGGACTAGCGGATATATACGAGCAGTACTTC.

In this sample, this clone turned up once. V gene TRBV19 combines with J gene TRBJ1-4; D gene unclear. The CDR3 is made up of 17 amino acids. CDR1 is LNHDA, CDR2 SQIVND, per germline (reference sequence). Trimming shortened V by 4 bases and J by 1 base, and 16 bases separated the two germline ends. Here the CDR3 reads CASSTPGSAQTNEKLFF. CDR3 in DNA: TGTGCCAGTAGTACCCCCGGGTCCGCCCAAACTAATGAAAAACTGTTTTTT.

CDR3 residues: CASSLAGAAYNEQFF. CDR3 in DNA: TGCGCCAGCAGCTTGGCAGGGGCGGCCTACAATGAGCAGTTCTTC. The chain is built from TRBV5-1 and TRBJ2-1; D is perhaps TRBD1 (6 bases). Per germline, CDR1 SGHRS and CDR2 YFSETQ. V gave up 0 bases and J gave up 2 bases, with 9 bases separating them. The CDR3 runs to 15 residues.

About this clone itself: Other DNA variants within this sample encode the same CDR3. The chain combines TRBV5-5 with TRBJ1-4, with D unresolved. Germline CDR1 reads SGHKS; CDR2 reads YYEKEE (reference sequence). Trimming took off 0 bases at V and 5 bases at J, with 8 bases between the two ends. The CDR3 covers 14 residues. The CDR3 here is CASSLGGPNEKLFF. The CDR3 DNA sequence: TGTGCCAGCAGCTTGGGTGGCCCGAATGAAAAACTGTTTTTT.

This sequence joins TRBV15 and TRBJ2-1, with 10 bases aligning to TRBD2. CDR1 LNHNV and CDR2 YYDKDF come from the germline V gene (reference sequence). The trim removed 4 bases at V and 4 bases at J, leaving 7 bases unmatched. The CDR3 contains 16 residues. CDR3 nucleotide sequence: TGTGCCACCAGCATGGGACTAGCGAAGAGATACAATGAGCAGTTCTTC. Its protein product is CATSMGLAKRYNEQFF.

This rearrangement joins TRBV10-2 to TRBJ2-3; D unresolved. Trimming cost V 7 bases and J 5 bases, with 19 bases left between them. Germline CDR1 WSHSY, CDR2 SAAADI. The length of the CDR3 is 15 residues. The CDR3 protein is CASTFSAHTGDTQYF. The CDR3 coding sequence is TGCGCCAGCACCTTCTCGGCCCATACGGGAGATACGCAGTATTTT.

This clone turned up a few times. The CDR3 reads CASSTSGTSGRETQYF. As DNA, the CDR3 is TGTGCCAGCAGCACCTCCGGGACTAGCGGGAGAGAGACCCAGTACTTC. The chain is built from TRBV7-9 and TRBJ2-5; 14 bases fit TRBD2. The CDR3 totals 16 residues. Germline CDR1 is SEHNR and CDR2 is FQNEAQ (reference sequence). Trimming removed 5 bases from V and 4 bases from J; junction bases left unmatched: 6.

This clone occurred once. V is TRBV29-1 and J is TRBJ2-1, with TRBD2 matching over 8 bases. The CDR3 runs 14 residues. V lost 6 bases and J lost 2; bases outside the gene matches: 6. Germline-derived CDR1 and CDR2 are SQVTM and ANQGSEA. The chain's CDR3 is CSVLAGPAYNEQFF. The CDR3 nucleotides are TGCAGCGTCTTAGCGGGACCTGCCTACAATGAGCAGTTCTTC.

This chain joins TRBV4-2 and TRBJ2-7; 7 bases are a match to TRBD2. Trimming at V came to 0 bases and at J to 5 bases, leaving 4 bases not matched to a gene. Germline V gene sequence: CDR1 LGHNA, CDR2 YNFKEQ. The CDR3 contains 14 residues. This CDR3 reads CASSQDMTSHEQYF. In DNA form, the CDR3 reads TGTGCCAGCAGCCAAGATATGACTAGCCACGAGCAGTACTTC.

As for this clone: The junction shows a germline mismatch at one end, possibly a read error. The gene calls are TRBV7-7 and TRBJ2-5, with D perhaps TRBD2 (5 bases). CDR3 size: 12 residues. The germline CDR1 and CDR2 sequences are SSHAT and FNYEAQ (reference sequence). The CDR3 here is CASSQPGETQYF. CDR3 nucleotide sequence: TGTGCTAGCAGCCAGCCGGGGGAGACCCAGTACTTC.

The J gene is TRBJ1-1, the V gene TRBV6-1; TRBD1 matches 7 bases. Germline CDR1 is MNHNS and CDR2 is SASEGT. The CDR3 covers 13 residues. V gave up 3 bases and J gave up 13 bases; unmatched junction bases: 11. CDR3 coding DNA: TGTGCCAGCAGTGAGAACAGGGGACCCCACAATTTCTTT. Protein product: CASSENRGPHNFF.

This clone has only a few counts. The CDR3 DNA sequence: TGCAGCGTTGAAGCCCCTGTTGGGGGGGCTTTCTTT. Its protein product is CSVEAPVGGAFF. The rearrangement links TRBV29-1 to TRBJ1-1; possible D gene TRBD1, 5 bases. The germline gives CDR1 SQVTM, CDR2 ANQGSEA. Deletions cut 1 base from V and 11 bases from J, with 14 bases between. The CDR3 is 12 residues long.

The gene calls are TRBV19 and TRBJ1-1; weak D call: TRBD1 (6 bases). This CDR3 spans 14 amino acids. From germline, CDR1 is LNHDA and CDR2 SQIVND (reference sequence). Deletions cut 8 bases from V and 6 bases from J, with 19 bases between. CDR3 amino acids: CASLSGAGAAEAFF. DNA for the CDR3: TGTGCCAGTCTCTCAGGGGCCGGGGCGGCTGAAGCTTTCTTT. The variable domain in full, completed from reference TRBV19 and TRBJ1-1, reads DGGITQSPKYLFRKEGQNVTLSCEQNLNHDAMYWYRQDPGQGLRLIYYSQIVNDFQKGDIAEGYSVSREKKESFPLTVTSAQKNPTAFYLCASLSGAGAAEAFFGQGTRLTVV.

Comment on this clone: Within the sample, other DNA sequences also encode this same CDR3. V usage is TRBV7-2 and J usage is TRBJ2-7, with 9 bases identical to TRBD2. The CDR3 runs 15 residues. Germline values: CDR1 SGHTA, CDR2 FQGNSA. The V segment lost 0 bases and the J segment 6 bases; nucleotides outside the gene matches: 6. The CDR3 nucleotides are TGTGCCAGCAGCTTAGCGGGGGGACTAGCAGGCGAGCAGTACTTC. Residues: CASSLAGGLAGEQYF.

The rearrangement joins TRBV13 to TRBJ1-1; 9 bases align to TRBD1. The CDR3 length is 16 residues. V shed 4 bases, J shed 5 bases, and the junction held 11 bases outside the gene matches. The germline V gene encodes CDR1 PRHDT and CDR2 FYEKMQ (reference sequence). The CDR3 reads CASSSNRGPGGTEAFF. CDR3 nucleotides: TGTGCCAGCAGCTCTAACAGGGGGCCGGGTGGAACTGAAGCTTTCTTT.

The chain combines TRBV4-3 with TRBJ1-4; a possible D gene is TRBD1 (5 bases). This CDR3 comprises 15 residues. CDR1 and CDR2 (germline): LGHNA, YSLEER. V lost 4 bases and J 5 bases, leaving 14 bases between the germline ends. The CDR3 DNA reads TGCGCCAGCAGCCTTCCTCAGGGATGGAATGAAAAACTGTTTTTT. It codes for CASSLPQGWNEKLFF.

This clone was found a few times. One end of the junction fails to match germline, which may point to a read error. This chain links TRBV19 with TRBJ1-1; 8 bases match TRBD1. CDR1 is LNHDA and CDR2 is SQIVND in the germline V gene (reference sequence). There are 11 residues in the CDR3. The CDR3 region is CASFQGPGQAF. The CDR3 region has the DNA TGTGCCAGTTTTCAGGGCCCGGGACAGGCCTTT.